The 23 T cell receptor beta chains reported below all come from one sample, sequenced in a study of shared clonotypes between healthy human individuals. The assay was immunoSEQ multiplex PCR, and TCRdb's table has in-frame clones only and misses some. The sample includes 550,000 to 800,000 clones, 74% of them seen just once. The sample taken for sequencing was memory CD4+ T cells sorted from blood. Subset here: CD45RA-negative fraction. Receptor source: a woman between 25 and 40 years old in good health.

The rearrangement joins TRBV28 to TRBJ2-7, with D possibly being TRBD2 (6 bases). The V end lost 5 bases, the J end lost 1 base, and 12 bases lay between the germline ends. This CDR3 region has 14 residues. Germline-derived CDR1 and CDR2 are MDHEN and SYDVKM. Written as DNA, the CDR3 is TGTGCCAGCAGTCTTAGACTAGATTCCTACGAGCAGTACTTC. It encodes CASSLRLDSYEQYF.

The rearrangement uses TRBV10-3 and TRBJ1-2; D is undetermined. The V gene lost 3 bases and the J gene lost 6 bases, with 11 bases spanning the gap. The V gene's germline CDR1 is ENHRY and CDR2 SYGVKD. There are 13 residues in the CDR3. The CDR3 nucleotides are TGTGCCATCAGTGAAGCGACTTCCGATGGCTACACCTTC. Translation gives CAISEATSDGYTF.

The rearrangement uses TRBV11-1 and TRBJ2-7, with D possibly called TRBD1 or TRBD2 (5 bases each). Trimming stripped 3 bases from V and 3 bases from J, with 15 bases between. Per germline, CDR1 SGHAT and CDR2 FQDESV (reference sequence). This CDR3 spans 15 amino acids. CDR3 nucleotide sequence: TGTGCCAGCAGCTTGGGAGACAGTGCGATCTACGAGCAGTACTTC. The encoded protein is CASSLGDSAIYEQYF.

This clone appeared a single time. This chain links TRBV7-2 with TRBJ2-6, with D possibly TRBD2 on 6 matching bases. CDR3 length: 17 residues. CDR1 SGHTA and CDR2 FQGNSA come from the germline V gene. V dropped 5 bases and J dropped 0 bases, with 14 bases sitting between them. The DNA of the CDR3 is TGTGCCAGCAGCCGGGACTCCCGGAACTCTGGGGCCAACGTCCTGACTTTC. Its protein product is CASSRDSRNSGANVLTF.

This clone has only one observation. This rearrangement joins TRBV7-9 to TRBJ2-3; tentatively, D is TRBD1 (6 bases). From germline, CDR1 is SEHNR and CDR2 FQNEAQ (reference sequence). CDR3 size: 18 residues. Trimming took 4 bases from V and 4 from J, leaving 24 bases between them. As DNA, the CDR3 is TGTGCCAGCAGCTCAACTCCCCGGACAGTTTTTTTCGCAGATACGCAGTATTTT. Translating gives CASSSTPRTVFFADTQYF.

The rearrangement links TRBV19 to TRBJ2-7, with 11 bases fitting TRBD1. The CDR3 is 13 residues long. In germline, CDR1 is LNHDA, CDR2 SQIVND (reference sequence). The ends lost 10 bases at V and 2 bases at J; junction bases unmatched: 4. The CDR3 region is CATMGQGAYEQYF. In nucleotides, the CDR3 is TGTGCCACAATGGGACAGGGGGCCTACGAGCAGTACTTC. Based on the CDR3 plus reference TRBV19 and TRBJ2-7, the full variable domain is DGGITQSPKYLFRKEGQNVTLSCEQNLNHDAMYWYRQDPGQGLRLIYYSQIVNDFQKGDIAEGYSVSREKKESFPLTVTSAQKNPTAFYLCATMGQGAYEQYFGPGTRLTVT.

CDR3 sequence (DNA): TGTGCCAGCAGCTTGGCAAGGGGATATAACTATGGCTACACCTTC. This codes for CASSLARGYNYGYTF. The chain is built from TRBV5-8 and TRBJ1-2; TRBD1 is a possible D gene (5 bases). CDR1 is SGHTS and CDR2 is YDEGEE in the germline V gene. V dropped 0 bases and J dropped 1 base, with 10 bases sitting between them. The CDR3 sequence is 15 residues long.

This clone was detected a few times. The DNA of the CDR3 is TGTGCCAGCAGTGAGGGGACAGGGACCTATGGCTACACCTTC. This translates into CASSEGTGTYGYTF. The chain uses TRBV2 and TRBJ1-2; 9 positions match TRBD1. Germline CDR1 and CDR2: SNHLY and FYNNEI. The CDR3 runs to 14 residues. V was clipped by 3 bases and J by 4 bases; unmatched bases: 3.

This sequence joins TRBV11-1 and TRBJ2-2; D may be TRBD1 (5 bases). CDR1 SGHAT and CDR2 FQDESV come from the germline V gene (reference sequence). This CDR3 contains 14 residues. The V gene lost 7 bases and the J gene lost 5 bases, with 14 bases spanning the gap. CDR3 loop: CASNIGADTGELFF. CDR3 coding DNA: TGTGCCAGCAACATAGGGGCTGATACCGGGGAGCTGTTTTTT.

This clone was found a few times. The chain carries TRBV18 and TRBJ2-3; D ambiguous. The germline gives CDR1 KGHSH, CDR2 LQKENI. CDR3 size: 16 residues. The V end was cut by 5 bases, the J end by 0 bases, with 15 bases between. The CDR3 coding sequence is TGTGCCAGCTCAACCGCAGTATGGTCTAGCACAGATACGCAGTATTTT. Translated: CASSTAVWSSTDTQYF.

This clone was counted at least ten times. As DNA, the CDR3 is TGCGCCAGCAGCTTGGACGGCCAGCCAAACACCGGGGAGCTGTTTTTT. This translates into CASSLDGQPNTGELFF. The rearrangement links TRBV5-1 to TRBJ2-2; D is undetermined. The V end was cut by 0 bases, the J end by 2 bases, with 11 bases between. Germline V gene sequence: CDR1 SGHRS, CDR2 YFSETQ. The CDR3 runs 16 residues.

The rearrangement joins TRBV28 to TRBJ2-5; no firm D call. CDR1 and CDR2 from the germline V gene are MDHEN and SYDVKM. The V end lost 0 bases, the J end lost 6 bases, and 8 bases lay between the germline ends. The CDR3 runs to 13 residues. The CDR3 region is CASSLWTEKTQYF. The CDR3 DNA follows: TGTGCCAGCAGTTTATGGACCGAAAAGACCCAGTACTTC.

The chain's CDR3 is CAIRTTALTDMNTEAFF. CDR3 coding DNA: TGTGCCATCAGAACAACCGCCCTGACAGACATGAACACTGAAGCTTTCTTT. The chain links TRBV10-3 to TRBJ1-1; a weak D match, TRBD1 (5 bases). Per germline, CDR1 ENHRY and CDR2 SYGVKD. This CDR3 has 17 residues. The V and J ends lost 6 bases and 0 bases respectively, with 20 bases between them.

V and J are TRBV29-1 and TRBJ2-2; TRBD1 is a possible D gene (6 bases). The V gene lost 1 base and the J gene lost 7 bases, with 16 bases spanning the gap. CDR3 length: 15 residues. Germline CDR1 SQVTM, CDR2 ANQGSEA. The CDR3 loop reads CSVEAPGAFFGELFF. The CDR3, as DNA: TGCAGCGTTGAAGCGCCAGGGGCCTTTTTCGGGGAGCTGTTTTTT.

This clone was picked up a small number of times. CDR3 region: CASSFSRAGGTDTQYF. The CDR3 DNA is TGTGCCAGCAGTTTTTCACGAGCGGGGGGCACAGATACGCAGTATTTT. The chain combines TRBV28 with TRBJ2-3, with 8 bases fitting TRBD2. The CDR3 extends over 16 amino acids. Germline values: CDR1 MDHEN, CDR2 SYDVKM. After removal of 3 bases from V and 1 base from J, the junction contained 6 bases not matched to a gene.

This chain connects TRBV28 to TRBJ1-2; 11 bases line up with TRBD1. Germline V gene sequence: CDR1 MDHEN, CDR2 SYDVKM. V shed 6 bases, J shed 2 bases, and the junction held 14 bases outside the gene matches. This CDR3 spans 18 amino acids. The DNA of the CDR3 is TGTGCCAGCAGAACTTACACGGGGACAGGGGGTATAAACTATGGCTACACCTTC. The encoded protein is CASRTYTGTGGINYGYTF.

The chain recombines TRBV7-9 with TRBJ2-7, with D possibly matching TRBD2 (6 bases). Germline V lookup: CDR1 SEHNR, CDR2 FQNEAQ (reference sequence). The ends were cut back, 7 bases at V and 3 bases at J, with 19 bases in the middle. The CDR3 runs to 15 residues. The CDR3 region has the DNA TGTGCCAGCAACTCGGTCGGGCAGGGACTCTACGAGCAGTACTTC. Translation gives CASNSVGQGLYEQYF.

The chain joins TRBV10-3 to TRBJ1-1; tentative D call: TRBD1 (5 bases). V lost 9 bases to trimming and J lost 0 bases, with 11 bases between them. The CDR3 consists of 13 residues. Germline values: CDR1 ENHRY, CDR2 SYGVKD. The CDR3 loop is CAIRTSLNTEAFF. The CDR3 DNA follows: TGTGCCATACGGACATCCCTGAACACTGAAGCTTTCTTT.

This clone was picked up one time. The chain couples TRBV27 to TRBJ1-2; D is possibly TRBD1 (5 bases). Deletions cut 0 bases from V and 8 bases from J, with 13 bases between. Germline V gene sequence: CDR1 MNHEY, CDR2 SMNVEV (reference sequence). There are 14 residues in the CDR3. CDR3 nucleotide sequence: TGTGCCAGCAGTTTATCCAGGGAAGGACGAGGCTACACCTTC. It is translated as CASSLSREGRGYTF.

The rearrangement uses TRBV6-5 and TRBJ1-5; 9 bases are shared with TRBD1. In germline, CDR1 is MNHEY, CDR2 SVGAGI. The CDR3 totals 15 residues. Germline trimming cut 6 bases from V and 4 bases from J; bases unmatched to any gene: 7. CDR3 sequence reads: CASRQTGGVNQPQHF. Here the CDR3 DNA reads TGTGCCAGCAGGCAAACAGGGGGCGTAAATCAGCCCCAGCATTTT.

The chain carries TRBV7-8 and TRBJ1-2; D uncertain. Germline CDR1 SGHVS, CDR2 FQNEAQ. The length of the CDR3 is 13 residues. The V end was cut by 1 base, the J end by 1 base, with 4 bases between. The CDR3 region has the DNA TGTGCCAGCAGCTTAGGGGGTAACTATGGCTACACCTTC. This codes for CASSLGGNYGYTF.

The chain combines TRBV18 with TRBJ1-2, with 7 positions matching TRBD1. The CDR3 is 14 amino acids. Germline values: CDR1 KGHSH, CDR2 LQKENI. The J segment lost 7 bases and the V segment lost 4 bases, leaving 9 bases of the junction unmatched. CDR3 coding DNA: TGTGCCAGCTCACTAGCAGGGGGTACCTCTGGCTACACCTTC. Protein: CASSLAGGTSGYTF.

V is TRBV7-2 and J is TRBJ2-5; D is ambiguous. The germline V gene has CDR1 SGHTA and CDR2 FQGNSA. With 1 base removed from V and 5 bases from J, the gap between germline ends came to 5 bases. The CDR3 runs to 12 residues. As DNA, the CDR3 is TGTGCCAGCAGCTTAGGTTGGGAGACCCAGTACTTC. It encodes CASSLGWETQYF.